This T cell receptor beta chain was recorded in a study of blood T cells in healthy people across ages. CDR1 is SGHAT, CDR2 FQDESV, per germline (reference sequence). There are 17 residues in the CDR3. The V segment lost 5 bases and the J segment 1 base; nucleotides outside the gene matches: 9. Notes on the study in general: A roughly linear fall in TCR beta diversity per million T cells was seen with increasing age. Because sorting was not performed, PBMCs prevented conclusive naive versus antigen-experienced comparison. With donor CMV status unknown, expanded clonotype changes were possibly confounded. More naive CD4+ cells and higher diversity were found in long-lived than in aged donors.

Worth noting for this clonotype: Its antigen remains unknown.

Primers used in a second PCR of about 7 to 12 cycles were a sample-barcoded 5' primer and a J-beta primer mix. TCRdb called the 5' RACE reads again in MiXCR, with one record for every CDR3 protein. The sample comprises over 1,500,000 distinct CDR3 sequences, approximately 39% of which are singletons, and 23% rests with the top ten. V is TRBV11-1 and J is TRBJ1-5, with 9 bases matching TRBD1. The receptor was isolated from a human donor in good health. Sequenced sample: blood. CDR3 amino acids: CASSRGTGWMSNQPQHF. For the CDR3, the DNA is TGTGCCAGCAGCCGCGGGACAGGGTGGATGAGCAATCAGCCCCAGCATTTT.